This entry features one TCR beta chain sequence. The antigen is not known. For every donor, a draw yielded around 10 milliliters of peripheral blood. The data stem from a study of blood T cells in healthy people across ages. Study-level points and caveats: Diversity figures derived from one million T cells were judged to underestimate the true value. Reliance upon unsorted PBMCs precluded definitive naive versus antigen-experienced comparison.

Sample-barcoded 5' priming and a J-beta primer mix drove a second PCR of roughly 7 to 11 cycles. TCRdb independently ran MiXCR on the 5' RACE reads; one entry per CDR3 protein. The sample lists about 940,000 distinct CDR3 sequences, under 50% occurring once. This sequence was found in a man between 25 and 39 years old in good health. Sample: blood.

Written as DNA, the CDR3 is TGTGCCAGCGTGTCAGGGAGGGGGCGCCAAGAGACCCAGTACTTC. Translating it yields CASVSGRGRQETQYF. The V and J genes are TRBV5-4 and TRBJ2-5; either TRBD1 or TRBD2 may supply D (7 bases each). The V gene's germline CDR1 is SGHNT and CDR2 YYREEE (reference sequence). This CDR3 spans 15 amino acids. V was pared by 7 bases and J by 1 base, with 17 bases between.